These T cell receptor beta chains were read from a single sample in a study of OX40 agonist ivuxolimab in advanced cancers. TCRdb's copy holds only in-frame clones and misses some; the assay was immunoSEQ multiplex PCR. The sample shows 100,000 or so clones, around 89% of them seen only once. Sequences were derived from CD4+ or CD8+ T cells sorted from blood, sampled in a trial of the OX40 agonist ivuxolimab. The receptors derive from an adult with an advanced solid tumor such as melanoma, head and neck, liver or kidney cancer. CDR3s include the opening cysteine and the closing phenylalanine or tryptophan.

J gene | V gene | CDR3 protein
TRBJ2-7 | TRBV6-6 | CASRQGAGGEQYF
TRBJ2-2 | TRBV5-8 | CASSPEFRDTYTGELFF
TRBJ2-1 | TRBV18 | CASSQSGQGVGQFF
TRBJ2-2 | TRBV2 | CASGTAGGTGELFF
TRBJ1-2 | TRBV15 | CATTLGRGSSPANYGYTF
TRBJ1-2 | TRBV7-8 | CASSLGGRVYGYTF
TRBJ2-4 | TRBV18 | CASSPGGGNIQYF
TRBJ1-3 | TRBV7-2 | CASSLGQGSIVSGNTIYF
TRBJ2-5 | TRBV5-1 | CASSLGISQETQYF
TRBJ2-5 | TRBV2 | CASSSGGLQETQYF
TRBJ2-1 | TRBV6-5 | CASSFAGTSNNEQFF
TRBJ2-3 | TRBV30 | CAFTGTAGTQYF
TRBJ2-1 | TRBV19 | CASGPSGGLYNEQFF
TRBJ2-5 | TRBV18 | CASSPTSGLETQYF
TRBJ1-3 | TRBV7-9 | CASGPGGRSGNTIYF
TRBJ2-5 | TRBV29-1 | CSVDLGTHQETQYF
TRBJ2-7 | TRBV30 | CAWSTNYEQYF
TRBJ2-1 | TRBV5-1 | CASSPVTGVSNEQFF
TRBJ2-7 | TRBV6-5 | CASSYAGKRGYEQYF
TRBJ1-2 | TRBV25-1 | CASSREGRPNYGYTF
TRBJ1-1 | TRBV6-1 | CASSLKLIEAFF
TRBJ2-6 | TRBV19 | CASSKRQGGANVLTF
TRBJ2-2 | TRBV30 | CAWNPPPGSQSAGELFF
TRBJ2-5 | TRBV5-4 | CASSPTPHRGRQETQYF
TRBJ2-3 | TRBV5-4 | CASSLGTSGNVYTQYF
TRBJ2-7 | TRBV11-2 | CASSLGGTDYEQYF
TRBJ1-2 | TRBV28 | CASRVNYGYTF
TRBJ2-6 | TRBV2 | CASSADAPSGANVLTF
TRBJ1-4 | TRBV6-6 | CASSLKSGTGNEKLFF
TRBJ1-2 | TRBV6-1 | CASHPGQVSTF
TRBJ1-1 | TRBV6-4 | CASRRSGDTEAFF
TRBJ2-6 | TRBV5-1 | CASSRGANVLTF
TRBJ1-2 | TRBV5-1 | CASRRGPGKQDYGYTF
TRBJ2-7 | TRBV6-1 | CASSDRTGVIDLYEQYF
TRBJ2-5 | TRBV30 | CAWSLLGEGAETQYF
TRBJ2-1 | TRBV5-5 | CASSLVPGGQSEQFF
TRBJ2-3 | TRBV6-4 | CASSPWGSGSWNTQYF
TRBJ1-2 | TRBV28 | CASSVQGTTANYGYTF